A single sample gave rise to the 22 T cell receptor beta chains below, sequenced in a study of T cells in Graves' hyperthyroidism and ophthalmopathy. RNA transcripts provided the source from which TCR beta CDR3 regions were amplified. The TCR CDR3 was amplified in a first-round RT-PCR using the HTBI primer set. TCRdb reanalysed the multiplex PCR reads using MiXCR and keeps one entry per CDR3 protein. The sample lists a few hundred thousand distinct CDR3 sequences, around 15% occurring once. The sample was blood. The receptors were gathered from a woman in her 30s with Graves' ophthalmopathy.

The V call is TRBV19, the J call TRBJ2-7; the D is unclear. V was clipped by 0 bases and J by 1 base, with 4 bases between them. Germline-derived CDR1 and CDR2 are LNHDA and SQIVND (reference sequence). CDR3 length equals 13 residues. DNA for the CDR3: TGTGCCAGTAGTATAGACAATTCCTACGAGCAGTACTTC. This codes for CASSIDNSYEQYF.

This clonotype has ten or more counts. V and J are TRBV7-2 and TRBJ1-5; D gene unclear. CDR1 and CDR2 from the germline V gene are SGHTA and FQGNSA. The CDR3 runs to 15 residues. The V end lost 3 bases, the J end lost 2 bases, and 11 bases lay between the germline ends. The CDR3 DNA reads as TGTGCCAGCAGCTTGGGTCGGGCTCGCAATCAGCCCCAGCATTTT. Its protein is CASSLGRARNQPQHF.

This clonotype was recorded at least ten times. The V gene is TRBV20-1, the J gene TRBJ1-1, with TRBD1 as a possible D gene (5 bases). Trimming shortened V by 1 base and J by 4 bases, and 10 bases separated the two germline ends. Germline lookup yields CDR1 DFQATT and CDR2 SNEGSKA (reference sequence). The CDR3 has 13 amino acids. The CDR3 spells CSARGTGGTEAFF. CDR3 sequence (DNA): TGCAGTGCTAGAGGGACCGGGGGCACTGAAGCTTTCTTT.

V usage is TRBV19 and J usage is TRBJ2-7; 7 nucleotides match TRBD1. The germline CDR1 and CDR2 sequences are LNHDA and SQIVND (reference sequence). V was pared by 8 bases and J by 3 bases, with 7 bases of the junction left unmatched. The CDR3 is 13 amino acids. The CDR3 reads CASGTGQHYEQYF. CDR3 bases: TGTGCCAGTGGCACGGGACAGCACTACGAGCAGTACTTC. The full variable domain, with the rest looked up from reference TRBV19 and TRBJ2-7, is DGGITQSPKYLFRKEGQNVTLSCEQNLNHDAMYWYRQDPGQGLRLIYYSQIVNDFQKGDIAEGYSVSREKKESFPLTVTSAQKNPTAFYLCASGTGQHYEQYFGPGTRLTVT.

This clonotype has a single count. Germline is not matched at one junction end, which may reflect a read error. The V and J genes are TRBV5-4 and TRBJ2-1; D is unresolved. This CDR3 spans 12 amino acids. The germline V gene encodes CDR1 SGHNT and CDR2 YYREEE (reference sequence). The CDR3 coding sequence is TGTGCCAGCAGCCCAGATGGGTTCAGAGAGAGCTTC. Protein product: CASSPDGFRESF.

Ten or more counts support this clonotype. This chain links TRBV2 with TRBJ2-5, with D perhaps matching TRBD2 (5 bases). V was pared by 6 bases and J by 0 bases, with 11 bases between. This CDR3 contains 14 residues. CDR1 SNHLY and CDR2 FYNNEI come from the germline V gene. CDR3 region: CASRSLVHQETQYF. CDR3 bases: TGTGCCAGCAGATCACTAGTTCACCAAGAGACCCAGTACTTC.

In its sample, this clonotype was seen a few times. This chain joins TRBV7-9 and TRBJ2-1; D is unclear. Deletions cut 8 bases from V and 4 bases from J, with 12 bases between. Germline loops: CDR1 SEHNR, CDR2 FQNEAQ (reference sequence). The CDR3 length is 13 residues. The CDR3 loop is CASQPTGYNEQFF. The CDR3 nucleotides are TGTGCCAGCCAACCCACGGGTTACAATGAGCAGTTCTTC.

This clonotype was seen repeatedly, ten times or more. The V gene is TRBV28, the J gene TRBJ2-2, with D uncertain. There are 14 residues in the CDR3. CDR1 and CDR2 from the germline V gene are MDHEN and SYDVKM. Trimming cost V 3 bases and J 2 bases, with 7 bases left between them. Here the CDR3 DNA reads TGTGCCAGCAGTTTCGTCCCAAACACCGGGGAGCTGTTTTTT. Its translation is CASSFVPNTGELFF.

This clonotype was seen at least ten times. The CDR3 nucleotides read TGTGCCAGCAGCTCGGGACAGGGGGCGCGCCAAGAGACCCAGTACTTC. Residues: CASSSGQGARQETQYF. V gene TRBV7-9 combines with J gene TRBJ2-5; 12 nucleotides agree with TRBD1. Germline CDR1 and CDR2: SEHNR and FQNEAQ (reference sequence). The CDR3 contains 16 residues. V dropped 4 bases and J dropped 1; count of bases not matched to a gene: 4.

This clonotype was recorded many times. This chain joins TRBV24-1 and TRBJ1-4, with D unresolved. The V gene's germline CDR1 is KGHDR and CDR2 SFDVKD. Trimming stripped 2 bases from V and 0 bases from J, with 12 bases between. The CDR3 length is 17 residues. CDR3 nucleotides: TGTGCCACCAGTGATTCCGGCCAGCCCGCAACTAATGAAAAACTGTTTTTT. This sequence encodes CATSDSGQPATNEKLFF.

The chain uses TRBV10-3 and TRBJ1-3, with TRBD1 as a possible D gene (5 bases). V shed 10 bases and J shed 8 bases, with 18 bases lying between them. The CDR3 runs 13 residues. CDR1 and CDR2 from the germline V gene are ENHRY and SYGVKD. The CDR3: CATERGAGDTIYF. CDR3 DNA sequence: TGTGCCACAGAGAGAGGGGCAGGAGACACCATATATTTT.

In the case of this clonotype: Possible read error: a much larger clone is one base away. The rearrangement uses TRBV7-2 and TRBJ1-5; D remains ambiguous. Germline lookup yields CDR1 SGHTA and CDR2 FQGNSA. This CDR3 region has 14 residues. Trimming shortened V by 4 bases and J by 5 bases, and 12 bases separated the two germline ends. The CDR3: CASSWETNYQPQHF. The CDR3 nucleotides read TGTGCCAGCAGCTGGGAAACAAACTATCAGCCCCAGCATTTT.

Ten or more counts support this clonotype. J is TRBJ1-1 and V is TRBV19; 7 positions match TRBD1. Trimming removed 3 bases from V and 1 base from J; junction bases left unmatched: 5. The length of the CDR3 is 15 residues. The germline gives CDR1 LNHDA, CDR2 SQIVND (reference sequence). The CDR3 reads CASSILGTENTEAFF. The CDR3, as DNA: TGTGCCAGTAGTATCTTAGGGACAGAGAACACTGAAGCTTTCTTT.

This clonotype has ten or more counts. The chain uses TRBV9 and TRBJ2-7; TRBD1 might be the D (5 bases). In germline, CDR1 is SGDLS, CDR2 YYNGEE. Trimming pared 1 base from V and 5 bases from J, leaving 10 bases between. CDR3 size: 13 residues. CDR3 sequence (DNA): TGTGCCAGCAGCGTAAGTACAGGCAACGAGCAGTACTTC. As protein: CASSVSTGNEQYF.

The V call is TRBV7-2, the J call TRBJ1-2; D gene uncertain. Trimming shortened V by 7 bases and J by 3 bases, and 12 bases separated the two germline ends. Germline-derived CDR1 and CDR2 are SGHTA and FQGNSA. The CDR3 extends over 13 amino acids. CDR3 DNA: TGTGCCAGCACCCCCGGACGGGACTATGGCTACACCTTC. Translation gives CASTPGRDYGYTF.

This clonotype has ten or more counts. This chain joins TRBV6-1 and TRBJ2-7; TRBD2 matches at 7 bases. The germline V gene has CDR1 MNHNS and CDR2 SASEGT. This CDR3 spans 16 amino acids. Germline trimming cut 5 bases from V and 5 bases from J; bases unmatched to any gene: 15. The CDR3 DNA follows: TGTGCCAGCAGTCGAGTTGGGACTATGAGTTTCGACGAGCAGTACTTC. It yields the protein CASSRVGTMSFDEQYF.

This clonotype occurred a few times. The V and J genes are TRBV27 and TRBJ1-5; D is unresolved. The germline V gene has CDR1 MNHEY and CDR2 SMNVEV (reference sequence). The CDR3 consists of 13 residues. Trimming cost V 3 bases and J 8 bases, with 11 bases left between them. CDR3 sequence reads: CASSLSLLEPQHF. The CDR3 DNA is TGTGCCAGCAGTTTGAGCCTTCTGGAGCCCCAGCATTTT.

The chain combines TRBV9 with TRBJ1-1; D unresolved. V lost 0 bases and J lost 3, with 12 bases in between. From germline, CDR1 is SGDLS and CDR2 YYNGEE. This CDR3 has 15 residues. The CDR3 region is CASSVAGRRDTEAFF. DNA of the CDR3: TGTGCCAGCAGCGTAGCCGGCAGGCGGGACACTGAAGCTTTCTTT.

This clonotype was counted ten times or more. The J gene is TRBJ1-2, the V gene TRBV7-2; D remains ambiguous. Germline V gene sequence: CDR1 SGHTA, CDR2 FQGNSA. CDR3 size: 15 residues. Trimming removed 1 base from V and 8 bases from J, with 17 bases in between. The CDR3 region has the DNA TGTGCCAGCAGCTTAGGAGGTTTACGGACGGGGGGCTACACCTTC. It codes for CASSLGGLRTGGYTF.

This clonotype was counted ten times or more. The chain combines TRBV2 with TRBJ1-2; D remains ambiguous. Trimming took off 0 bases at V and 6 bases at J, with 17 bases between the two ends. The CDR3 covers 16 residues. Per germline, CDR1 SNHLY and CDR2 FYNNEI. The CDR3 sequence is CASSEALGSVVDGYTF. CDR3 nucleotides: TGTGCCAGCAGTGAAGCGCTTGGCAGTGTGGTGGATGGCTACACCTTC.

The chain recombines TRBV5-4 with TRBJ1-6; perhaps TRBD1 as D (5 bases). The germline V gene has CDR1 SGHNT and CDR2 YYREEE (reference sequence). This CDR3 spans 16 amino acids. V dropped 2 bases and J dropped 4 bases, with 13 bases sitting between them. CDR3 sequence (DNA): TGTGCCAGCAGCTTCGGCAGGGAGGAGTATAATTCACCCCTCCACTTT. Translating it yields CASSFGREEYNSPLHF.

The rearrangement joins TRBV15 to TRBJ2-1, with D possibly matching TRBD2 (7 bases). The germline CDR1 and CDR2 sequences are LNHNV and YYDKDF (reference sequence). V was pared by 8 bases and J by 3 bases, with 14 bases between. The CDR3 runs 14 residues. CDR3 sequence: CATGGGGIYNEQFF. The CDR3 nucleotides read TGTGCCACCGGAGGGGGAGGGATCTACAATGAGCAGTTCTTC.